The rows below give T cell receptor beta chains drawn from one sample of a study of human T cells and chemical hapten exposure. TCRdb re-called the RACE reads with MiXCR, one entry per CDR3 protein. The table has approximately 180,000 distinct CDR3 sequences, nearly 30% seen once. This material consisted of whole blood, taken in connection with sensitization to the hapten diphenylcyclopropenone (DPC). Receptors originate from a woman aged 25 to 45 with alopecia areata. Some clones in this sample may be carry-over from other donors' samples. Each CDR3 is given with its conserved first and last residue. Fields, in order: D gene, V gene, clone size, J gene, CDR3 DNA, CDR3 protein. The D gene is left open where the match is weak. Clone size is given for some rows only: seen once, a few or many times, or a class if the clone is expanded.

TRBD2	TRBV28	few	TRBJ2-7	TGTGCCAGCGGGGGCTTAGCGGGGGGGACCTACGAGCAGTACTTC	CASGGLAGGTYEQYF
NA	TRBV20-1	NA	TRBJ2-7	TGCAGTGCTAGACAATCGGCTAGCGCCCCTCGAGAGCAGTACTTC	CSARQSASAPREQYF
TRBD1	TRBV4-3	few	TRBJ1-5	TGCGCCAGCAGCCAAGATTGGGACAGGGGCAATCAGCCCCAGCATTTT	CASSQDWDRGNQPQHF
NA	TRBV28	many	TRBJ2-1	TGTGCCAGCAGTCCGAGGAGCAATGAGCAGTTCTTC	CASSPRSNEQFF
NA	TRBV28	few	TRBJ2-7	TGTGCCAGCAGTTTACGCCAGGCGGTCTACGAGCAGTACTTC	CASSLRQAVYEQYF
NA	TRBV20-1	many	TRBJ1-1	TGCAGTGCTAGTCGGGACCGATTGAACACTGAAGCTTTCTTT	CSASRDRLNTEAFF
NA	TRBV27	NA	TRBJ2-5	TGTGCCAGCAGTCGATACGGGGAGACCCAGTACTTC	CASSRYGETQYF
TRBD2	TRBV20-1	few	TRBJ2-4	TGCAGTGCTCCCCGAAGAAGCGGGGGGGACATTCAGTACTTC	CSAPRRSGGDIQYF
NA	TRBV11-2	few	TRBJ1-2	TGTGCCAGCAGCCCCCAGGGGTATAACTATGGCTACACCTTC	CASSPQGYNYGYTF
NA	TRBV14	few	TRBJ2-2	TGTGCCAGCAGCCAAGCTTTACGGATCGGAATCTTGAACACCGGGGAGCTGTTTTTT	CASSQALRIGILNTGELFF
TRBD1	TRBV3-1	NA	TRBJ1-3	TGTGCCAGCAGCCAAGATCTCCAGGGGGCCGCAAGCTCTGGAAACACCATAGATTTT	CASSQDLQGAASSGNTIDF
TRBD1	TRBV7-9	NA	TRBJ1-3	TGTGCCAGCAGCTCCGGGACAGGGAGGGAGGACACCATATATTTT	CASSSGTGREDTIYF
TRBD2	TRBV7-2	many	TRBJ2-3	TGTGCCAGCAGCCCTAGTGCGGGGACTAGCGGGCCTACAGATACGCAGTATTTT	CASSPSAGTSGPTDTQYF
TRBD2	TRBV20-1	few	TRBJ2-1	TGCAGTGCCCACCTAACCGGGGGGGGATCGCAGTTCTTC	CSAHLTGGGSQFF
NA	TRBV6-6	NA	TRBJ1-1	TGTGCCAGCAGTTACCCCGCGCGGCCTGAAGCTTTCTTT	CASSYPARPEAFF